The T cell receptor (beta chain) described here comes from a study of cytomegalovirus exposure and HLA in healthy donors. Study at large: Earlier findings included roughly 100 million unique TCR beta sequences obtained from 150 million to 200 million T cells.

Notes on the study in general: An analysis that came later showed most CMV-associated TCR beta chains appearing HLA-restricted. There were around 160 TCR beta chains listed as cytomegalovirus-associated. The classifier was said to identify cytomegalovirus status with high specificity and sensitivity.

V lost 2 bases and J lost 8, with 10 bases in between. This CDR3 spans 14 amino acids. CDR1 and CDR2 from the germline V gene are KGHSH and LQKENI. Primers included in the PCR were 60 Vbeta and 13 Jbeta primers. TCRdb's table, derived via immunoSEQ multiplex PCR, lists solely in-frame clones and lacks some. The sample has around 190,000 clones; roughly 80% are singletons. Worth noting for this clone: Its target is not known.

The TCR sequence derives from a man aged 55 to 69 in good health and CMV-seronegative. The specimen was PBMCs. The chain couples TRBV18 to TRBJ1-6; the D is unclear. CDR3 nucleotides: TGTGCCAGCTCACCAGGAGGTCGAGATTCACCCCTCCACTTT. The encoded protein is CASSPGGRDSPLHF.